This T cell receptor beta chain originates from a study of vaccination effects on CD4 cells after COVID-19. For this clone: Antigen: not known.

In the ViraFEST assay, antigen-specific CD4+ clonotypes were identified by expansion after peptide-pool stimulation. Investigators separated out CD4+ T cells once around eleven days of culture had passed. Each participant received a vaccine that was either BNT162b2 or mRNA-1273, given as two doses. The repertoire was sequenced with immunoSEQ multiplex PCR; TCRdb's copy has only in-frame clones and lacks some. The sample includes some 22,000 clones, under 85% of them seen just once. The source was CD4+ T cells from PBMCs cultured with HCoV-NL63 spike peptides, collected after COVID-19 vaccination. This sequence was found in a human donor who received a COVID-19 vaccine.

The CDR3 region has the DNA TGTGCCAGCAGGGACGGGGACAGGGGCGGGTATCAAGCTTTCTTT. This gives the protein CASRDGDRGGYQAFF. The chain links TRBV6-5 to TRBJ1-1, with 10 bases lining up with TRBD1. CDR3 length equals 15 residues. Losses at the gene ends were 6 bases for V and 9 bases for J; bases not matched to a gene: 13. Germline assignment: CDR1 MNHEY and CDR2 SVGAGI.